This TCR beta chain emerged from a study of CD8 T cells in Susac syndrome. Reverse transcription of roughly 0.45 to 1 ug RNA used random hexamers. Multiplex PCR with immunoSEQ amplified the TCR beta CDR3 across 54 Vbeta and 13 Jbeta. A single record per CDR3 protein comes from TCRdb applying MiXCR to the immunoSEQ multiplex PCR reads. The sample carries approximately 230,000 distinct CDR3 sequences, 93% recorded once. Germline CDR1 is SGHTA and CDR2 is FQGTGA. The CDR3 length is 16 residues. V was cut by 5 bases and J by 7 bases, with 20 bases left in between. The chain combines TRBV7-3 with TRBJ2-2; possible D gene TRBD2, 6 bases. Sequences were obtained from CD4+ T cells from PBMCs. This TCR was sampled from a human donor with multiple sclerosis. In nucleotides, the CDR3 is TGTGCCAGCAGCCCCCGGGGGAGCAGGGCGGGCGGGGAGCTGTTTTTT. This encodes CASSPRGSRAGGELFF.